This TCR beta chain comes out of a study of blood T cell repertoires in COVID-19. At the level of the study: In each case, the material was cDNA or gDNA derived from T cells, B-cell-depleted T cells, or PBMCs.

Original analysis: Estimates of nucleated cell counts were drawn from the amplification of reference gene primers. Sequencing used immunoSEQ multiplex PCR; TCRdb keeps in-frame clones, though not all of them. V, J and clone size reflect that table, while D and trimming were determined from the DNA. Of some 230,000 clones in the sample, roughly 84% were seen once. CDR3 length equals 16 residues. The V gene lost 2 bases and the J gene lost 6 bases, with 19 bases spanning the gap. Looked up from germline, CDR1 is MNHEY and CDR2 is SVGEGT. This TCR derives from a woman aged 60-70 years who had recovered from COVID-19. The chain employs TRBV6-2 or TRBV6-3 and TRBJ1-2, with no clear D. Material for sequencing was peripheral blood. The CDR3 DNA reads as TGTGCCAGCAGTTACCCCGCGGGGTGGGATTTCAATGGCTACACCTTC. This encodes CASSYPAGWDFNGYTF.